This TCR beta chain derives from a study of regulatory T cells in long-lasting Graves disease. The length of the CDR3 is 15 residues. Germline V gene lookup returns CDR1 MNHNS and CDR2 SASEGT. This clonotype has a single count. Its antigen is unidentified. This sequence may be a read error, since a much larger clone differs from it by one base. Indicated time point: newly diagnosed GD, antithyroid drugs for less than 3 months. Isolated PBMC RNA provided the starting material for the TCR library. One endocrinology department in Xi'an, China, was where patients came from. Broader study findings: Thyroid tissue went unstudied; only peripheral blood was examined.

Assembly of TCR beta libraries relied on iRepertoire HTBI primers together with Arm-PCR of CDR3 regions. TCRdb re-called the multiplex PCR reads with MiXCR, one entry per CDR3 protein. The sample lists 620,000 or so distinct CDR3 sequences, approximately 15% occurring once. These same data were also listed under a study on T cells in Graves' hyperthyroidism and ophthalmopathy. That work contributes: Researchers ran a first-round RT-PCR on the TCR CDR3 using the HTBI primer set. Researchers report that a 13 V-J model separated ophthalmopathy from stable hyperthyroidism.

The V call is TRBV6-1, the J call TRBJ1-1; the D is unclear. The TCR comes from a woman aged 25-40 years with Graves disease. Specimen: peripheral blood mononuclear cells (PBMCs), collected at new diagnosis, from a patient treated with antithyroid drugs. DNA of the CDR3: TGTGCCAGCAGACACCGGTACCAGATGAACACTGGAGCTTTCTTT. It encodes CASRHRYQMNTGAFF.